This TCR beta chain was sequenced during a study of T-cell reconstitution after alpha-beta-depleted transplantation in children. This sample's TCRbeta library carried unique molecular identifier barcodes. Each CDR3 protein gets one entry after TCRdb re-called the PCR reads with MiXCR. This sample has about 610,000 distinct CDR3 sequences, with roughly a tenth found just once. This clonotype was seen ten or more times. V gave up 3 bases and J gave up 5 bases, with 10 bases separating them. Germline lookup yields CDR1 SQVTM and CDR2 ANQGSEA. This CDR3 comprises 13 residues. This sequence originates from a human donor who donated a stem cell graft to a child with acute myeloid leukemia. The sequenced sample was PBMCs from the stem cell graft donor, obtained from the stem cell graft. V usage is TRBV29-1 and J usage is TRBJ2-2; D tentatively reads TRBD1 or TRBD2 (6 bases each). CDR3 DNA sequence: TGCAGCGTTGATTCGGGGGCGACCGGGGAGCTGTTTTTT. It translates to CSVDSGATGELFF.